The sequence of this TCR beta chain was determined in a study of blood T cell repertoires in COVID-19. The wider study: PBMCs, B-cell-depleted T cells, or T cells were the source of the cDNA or gDNA that made up the material.

In the source study's methods: Amplification with reference gene primers provided the estimates of nucleated cell counts. Libraries were prepared by immunoSEQ multiplex PCR; TCRdb keeps only in-frame clonotypes and omits some of them. V and J calls and clone size follow that table, whereas D and trimming were derived from the DNA. The table has 250,000 to 300,000 clones, around 83% seen once. The sequenced sample was peripheral blood. The TCR comes from an elderly man with acute or convalescent COVID-19.

This CDR3 reads CASSPGQPETQYF. In nucleotides, the CDR3 is TGTGCCAGCAGTCCGGGACAGCCAGAGACCCAGTACTTC. V is TRBV12-3 or TRBV12-4 and J is TRBJ2-5; 7 bases are a match to TRBD1. The CDR3 has 13 amino acids. V was pared by 5 bases and J by 4 bases, with 4 bases of the junction left unmatched.